The 28 T cell receptor beta chains given below trace back to one sample, sequenced in a study of T cells in tumors after PD-1 blockade. Sequenced by immunoSEQ multiplex PCR; TCRdb stores in-frame clones only, minus some. This sample has 5,500 to 6,500 clones; roughly four fifths occur once, and the top ten carry roughly 50%. Here the sequenced sample was PBMCs, taken after anti-PD-1 therapy. The receptor set was obtained from a human donor with advanced basal cell or squamous cell carcinoma (not recorded which).

This clone was detected once. CDR3 region: CASSVGKGSDRDFEQYF. In DNA form, the CDR3 reads TGTGCCAGCAGCGTAGGTAAAGGGTCAGACAGGGATTTCGAGCAGTACTTC. The V gene is TRBV9, the J gene TRBJ2-7; 7 bases are shared with TRBD1. The germline V gene encodes CDR1 SGDLS and CDR2 YYNGEE. Trimming took 0 bases from V and 6 from J; bases not matched to a gene: 15. The CDR3 has 17 residues.

This sequence joins TRBV27 and TRBJ1-2; the D gene is possibly TRBD1 (6 bases). V was trimmed by 5 bases and J by 4 bases, leaving 11 bases between them. Germline V CDR1 and CDR2: MNHEY, SMNVEV (reference sequence). The CDR3 spans 13 residues. The CDR3 protein is CASSGGQFYGYTF. In DNA form, the CDR3 reads TGTGCCAGCAGTGGTGGACAGTTCTATGGCTACACCTTC.

This chain joins TRBV18 and TRBJ2-7, with 7 bases lining up with TRBD2. The germline CDR1 and CDR2 sequences are KGHSH and LQKENI. Unmatched junction bases numbered 10, after V lost 0 bases and J lost 5 bases. The CDR3 extends over 16 amino acids. The CDR3 sequence: CASSPPSKRGVNEQYF. Here the CDR3 DNA reads TGTGCCAGCTCACCACCGTCTAAGCGGGGTGTCAACGAGCAGTACTTC.

This chain links TRBV3-1 (or the pseudogene TRBV3-2) with TRBJ1-2; D is uncertain. Germline CDR1 reads LGHDT; CDR2 reads YNNKEL (reference sequence). The CDR3 has 12 amino acids. V gave up 4 bases and J gave up 5 bases, with 8 bases separating them. The CDR3 is CASSRRSYGYTF. As DNA, the CDR3 is TGTGCCAGCAGCCGCCGGTCGTATGGCTACACCTTC.

This sequence joins TRBV10-2 and TRBJ1-6; possible D gene TRBD1, 5 bases. The V end lost 0 bases, the J end lost 6 bases, and 9 bases lay between the germline ends. Germline-derived CDR1 and CDR2 are WSHSY and SAAADI. CDR3 length: 15 residues. The CDR3 here is CASSESRGGNSPLHF. The CDR3 DNA reads TGCGCCAGCAGTGAGTCAAGGGGTGGTAATTCACCCCTCCACTTT.

This chain joins TRBV21-1 and TRBJ2-7; the table's D call TRBD1 went unverified against the DNA. TRBV21-1 is given as a pseudogene. This CDR3 is built from 11 residues. The CDR3 sequence is CATPTGSEQYF. The CDR3 region has the DNA TGTGCCACTCCGACAGGGAGCGAGCAGTACTTC.

This clone was counted a single time. V gene TRBV10-3 combines with J gene TRBJ2-5, with a weak D call TRBD2 (7 bases). Germline V lookup: CDR1 ENHRY, CDR2 SYGVKD. Trimming pared 3 bases from V and 2 bases from J, leaving 13 bases between. This CDR3 is 15 amino acids long. The CDR3 DNA reads as TGTGCCATCAGTGATTCCGGGGGGCGTCAAGAGACCCAGTACTTC. Translation gives CAISDSGGRQETQYF.

This chain connects TRBV5-6 to TRBJ1-1, with D perhaps matching TRBD1 (5 bases). The CDR3 length is 15 residues. V lost 0 bases, J lost 4 bases, and 13 bases lay in between. Germline loops: CDR1 SGHDT, CDR2 YYEEEE. CDR3 protein: CASSLGAQALTEAFF. The CDR3 DNA sequence: TGTGCCAGCAGCTTGGGGGCACAGGCGCTCACTGAAGCTTTCTTT.

The rearrangement uses TRBV5-1 and TRBJ2-5; TRBD1 aligns across 9 bases. Germline CDR1 and CDR2: SGHRS and YFSETQ. This CDR3 is 14 amino acids long. After removal of 4 bases from V and 5 bases from J, the junction contained 6 bases not matched to a gene. The CDR3 reads CASSKQGAWETQYF. In DNA, the CDR3 is TGCGCCAGCAGCAAACAGGGGGCTTGGGAGACCCAGTACTTC.

This clone was picked up a small number of times. The chain is built from TRBV25-1 and TRBJ2-1; D gene uncertain. This CDR3 has 13 amino acids. V lost 2 bases to trimming and J lost 6 bases, with 8 bases between them. Germline V gene sequence: CDR1 MGHDK, CDR2 SYGVNS. CDR3 sequence reads: CASSEERGNEQFF. CDR3 in DNA: TGTGCCAGCAGTGAAGAGAGAGGCAATGAGCAGTTCTTC.

J is TRBJ1-2 and V is TRBV11-1, with TRBD1 matching 9 bases. After removal of 6 bases from V and 5 bases from J, the junction contained 4 bases not matched to a gene. From germline, CDR1 is SGHAT and CDR2 FQDESV (reference sequence). This CDR3 contains 13 residues. The CDR3 region is CASSTGTGYGYTF. For the CDR3, the DNA is TGTGCCAGCAGTACCGGGACAGGGTATGGCTACACCTTC.

The V and J genes are TRBV15 and TRBJ1-3; 7 bases agree with TRBD1. After removal of 1 base from V and 4 bases from J, the junction contained 7 bases not matched to a gene. The CDR3 totals 16 residues. CDR1 and CDR2 from the germline V gene are LNHNV and YYDKDF (reference sequence). CDR3 sequence (DNA): TGTGCCACCAGCAGAGCCGGAGGGACAGCGGGAAACACCATATATTTT. This sequence encodes CATSRAGGTAGNTIYF.

This chain links TRBV5-4 with TRBJ2-5; possibly TRBD2 for D (6 bases). V was cut by 4 bases and J by 5 bases, with 15 bases left in between. The CDR3 runs 14 residues. CDR1 is SGHNT and CDR2 is YYREEE in the germline V gene (reference sequence). CDR3 nucleotide sequence: TGTGCCAGCAGCCGAGGAGGGGCCCTTGAGACCCAGTACTTC. This codes for CASSRGGALETQYF.

By share, this clone ranks as large. The chain employs TRBV6-6 and TRBJ2-5; D perhaps matches TRBD2 (5 bases). The CDR3 consists of 16 residues. Germline lookup yields CDR1 MNHNY and CDR2 SVGAGI (reference sequence). The V end lost 7 bases, the J end lost 5 bases, and 23 bases lay between the germline ends. The CDR3 here is CASNYWGGGSSETQYF. DNA for the CDR3: TGTGCCAGCAACTACTGGGGTGGAGGTTCGTCGGAGACCCAGTACTTC.

The rearrangement joins TRBV4-1 to TRBJ2-6, with D unclear. Trimming removed 0 bases from V and 0 bases from J, with 6 bases in between. The CDR3 is made up of 16 amino acids. Germline-derived CDR1 and CDR2 are MGHRA and YSYEKL. This CDR3 reads CASSQESFSGANVLTF. The CDR3 coding sequence is TGCGCCAGCAGCCAAGAGAGTTTCTCTGGGGCCAACGTCCTGACTTTC.

The count of this clone is one. This chain links TRBV7-2 with TRBJ2-1; TRBD2 matches at 8 bases. Germline assignment: CDR1 SGHTA and CDR2 FQGNSA. This CDR3 region has 14 residues. Unmatched junction bases numbered 5, after V lost 5 bases and J lost 5 bases. The CDR3 coding sequence is TGTGCCAGCAGCCGGGGGGGGGTAGACAATGAGCAGTTCTTC. Translation gives CASSRGGVDNEQFF.

V gene TRBV10-1 combines with J gene TRBJ1-1; 8 bases match TRBD1. The CDR3 sequence is 13 residues long. Germline V gene lookup returns CDR1 WNHNN and CDR2 SYGVQD (reference sequence). Trimming cost V 8 bases and J 4 bases; bases outside gene matches: 6. The CDR3 region has the DNA TGCGCCAGCCAGGACAGGGCTGGCACTGAAGCTTTCTTT. Encoded protein: CASQDRAGTEAFF.

For the CDR3, the DNA is TGTGCCAGCAGCCCGACGACCGGTAACACTGAAGCTTTCTTT. Its translation is CASSPTTGNTEAFF. V is TRBV7-2 and J is TRBJ1-1, with D unresolved. The length of the CDR3 is 14 residues. Looked up from germline, CDR1 is SGHTA and CDR2 is FQGNSA. The V gene lost 5 bases and the J gene lost 2 bases, with 12 bases spanning the gap.

The CDR3 reads CASSPNPRGNTEAFF. The CDR3 DNA follows: TGTGCCAGCAGCCCGAATCCGCGGGGGAACACTGAAGCTTTCTTT. J is TRBJ1-1 and V is TRBV3-1 (or the pseudogene TRBV3-2); D remains ambiguous. Trimming cost V 4 bases and J 1 base, with 13 bases left between them. From germline, CDR1 is LGHDT and CDR2 YNNKEL (reference sequence). CDR3 length equals 15 residues.

The rearrangement joins TRBV7-9 to TRBJ1-1; perhaps TRBD1 as D (6 bases). The CDR3 sequence is 17 residues long. Trimming stripped 3 bases from V and 0 bases from J, with 17 bases between. Germline CDR1 reads SEHNR; CDR2 reads FQNEAQ (reference sequence). CDR3 sequence reads: CASSLAWGRYMNTEAFF. CDR3 DNA sequence: TGTGCCAGCAGCTTGGCCTGGGGGCGGTACATGAACACTGAAGCTTTCTTT.

The rearrangement uses TRBV5-1 and TRBJ1-2; 8 bases match TRBD1. This CDR3 is 17 amino acids long. CDR1 and CDR2 from the germline V gene are SGHRS and YFSETQ. V shed 4 bases and J 1 base; nucleotides not matched to a gene: 12. CDR3 loop: CASSKRRGQDLNYGYTF. The CDR3 nucleotides read TGCGCCAGCAGCAAACGTCGGGGACAGGACCTTAACTATGGCTACACCTTC.

The rearrangement uses TRBV10-2 and TRBJ2-2; D is unclear. This CDR3 spans 11 amino acids. Germline CDR1 WSHSY, CDR2 SAAADI. The V and J ends lost 2 bases and 7 bases respectively, with 2 bases between them. As DNA, the CDR3 is TGCGCCAGCAGTGAGATCGGGGAGCTGTTTTTT. Protein product: CASSEIGELFF.

The rearrangement joins TRBV18 to TRBJ1-5; possibly TRBD1 for D (6 bases). The CDR3 loop spans 15 amino acids. V was trimmed by 4 bases and J by 2 bases, leaving 12 bases between them. Germline V gene data show CDR1 as KGHSH and CDR2 as LQKENI. CDR3: CASSLGGDGNQPQHF. Written as DNA, the CDR3 is TGTGCCAGCTCACTGGGGGGCGATGGCAATCAGCCCCAGCATTTT.

This sequence joins TRBV7-6 and TRBJ2-7, with D possibly matching TRBD1 (5 bases). Germline lookup yields CDR1 SGHVS and CDR2 FNYEAQ. With 0 bases removed from V and 5 bases from J, the gap between germline ends came to 14 bases. This CDR3 spans 15 amino acids. This CDR3 is CASSLAGQGGHEQYF. CDR3 DNA sequence: TGTGCCAGCAGCTTAGCTGGGCAGGGCGGCCACGAGCAGTACTTC.

The chain employs TRBV6-5 and TRBJ1-5; the match to TRBD1 covers 8 bases. V lost 7 bases and J lost 7; bases outside the gene matches: 9. Germline V CDR1 and CDR2: MNHEY, SVGAGI. The CDR3 loop spans 14 amino acids. The CDR3 DNA reads as TGTGCCAGCACTCGGACAGGGAAGTACCAGCCCCAGCATTTT. Residues: CASTRTGKYQPQHF.

The chain employs TRBV24-1 and TRBJ1-3, with 9 bases fitting TRBD1. Germline assignment: CDR1 KGHDR and CDR2 SFDVKD. The ends lost 6 bases at V and 2 bases at J; junction bases unmatched: 1. The CDR3 has 14 amino acids. Here the CDR3 reads CATSTGGTGNTIYF. In DNA form, the CDR3 reads TGTGCCACCAGTACAGGGGGCACTGGAAACACCATATATTTT.

This clone was found once. The rearrangement joins TRBV19 to TRBJ2-1, with 13 bases aligning to TRBD2. CDR3 length: 15 amino acids. Germline CDR1 is LNHDA and CDR2 is SQIVND (reference sequence). V was clipped by 7 bases and J by 6 bases; unmatched bases: 6. CDR3 sequence: CASKRGLAGPNEQFF. CDR3 coding DNA: TGTGCCAGTAAAAGGGGACTAGCGGGACCCAATGAGCAGTTCTTC.

The V and J genes are TRBV18 and TRBJ2-5; 8 positions match TRBD1. The CDR3 spans 17 residues. V lost 2 bases and J lost 4; bases outside the gene matches: 12. The germline V gene has CDR1 KGHSH and CDR2 LQKENI. The CDR3 DNA reads as TGTGCCAGCTCACCAAGAATAACAGGGGGATCGTTAGAGACCCAGTACTTC. As protein: CASSPRITGGSLETQYF.